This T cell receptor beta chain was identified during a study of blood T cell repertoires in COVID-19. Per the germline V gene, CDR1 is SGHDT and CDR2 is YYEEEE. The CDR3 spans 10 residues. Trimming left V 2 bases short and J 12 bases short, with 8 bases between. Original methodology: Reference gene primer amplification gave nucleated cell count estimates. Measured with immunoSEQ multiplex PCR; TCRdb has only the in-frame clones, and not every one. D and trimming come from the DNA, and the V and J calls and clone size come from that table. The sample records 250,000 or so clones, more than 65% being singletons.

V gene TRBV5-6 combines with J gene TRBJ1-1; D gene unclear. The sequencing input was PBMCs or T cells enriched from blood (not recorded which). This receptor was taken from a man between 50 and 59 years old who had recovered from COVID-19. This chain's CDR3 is CASSLPRSFF. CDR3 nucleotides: TGTGCCAGCAGCTTACCGCGGTCTTTCTTT.